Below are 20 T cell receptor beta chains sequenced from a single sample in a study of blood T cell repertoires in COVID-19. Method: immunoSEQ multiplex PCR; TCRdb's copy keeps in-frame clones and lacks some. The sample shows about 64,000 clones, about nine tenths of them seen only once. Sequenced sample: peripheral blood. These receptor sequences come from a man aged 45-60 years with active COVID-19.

For the CDR3, the DNA is TGTGCCAGCGAGGAGGGAACTAGCACAGATACGCAGTATTTT. This translates into CASEEGTSTDTQYF. V and J are TRBV9 and TRBJ2-3; tentatively, D is TRBD2 (6 bases). V shed 7 bases and J shed 0 bases, with 12 bases lying between them. CDR3 length: 14 amino acids. Germline CDR1 SGDLS, CDR2 YYNGEE.

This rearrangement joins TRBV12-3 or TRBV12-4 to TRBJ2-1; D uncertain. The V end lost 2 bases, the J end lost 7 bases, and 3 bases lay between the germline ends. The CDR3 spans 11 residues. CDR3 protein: CASSLQNEQFF. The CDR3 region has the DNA TGTGCCAGCAGTTTACAGAATGAGCAGTTCTTC.

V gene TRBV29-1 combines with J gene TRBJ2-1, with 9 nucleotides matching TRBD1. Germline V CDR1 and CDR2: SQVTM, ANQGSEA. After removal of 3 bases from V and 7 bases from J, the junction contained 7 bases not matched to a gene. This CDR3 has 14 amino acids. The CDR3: CSVDPGQGLNEQFF. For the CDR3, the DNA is TGCAGCGTTGACCCCGGACAGGGGTTAAATGAGCAGTTCTTC.

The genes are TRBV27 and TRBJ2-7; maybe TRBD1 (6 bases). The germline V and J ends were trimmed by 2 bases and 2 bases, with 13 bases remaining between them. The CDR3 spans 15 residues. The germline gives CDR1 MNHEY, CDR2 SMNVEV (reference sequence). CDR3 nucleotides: TGTGCCAGCAGTTTAGCCCTACAGGGCACCTACGAGCAGTACTTC. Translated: CASSLALQGTYEQYF.

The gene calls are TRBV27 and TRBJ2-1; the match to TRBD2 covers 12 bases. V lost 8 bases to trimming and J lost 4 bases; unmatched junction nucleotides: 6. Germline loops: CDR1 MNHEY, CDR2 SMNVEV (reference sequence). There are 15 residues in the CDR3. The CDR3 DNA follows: TGTGCCAGCGGGCGGACTAGCGGGATTTACAATGAGCAGTTCTTC. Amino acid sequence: CASGRTSGIYNEQFF.

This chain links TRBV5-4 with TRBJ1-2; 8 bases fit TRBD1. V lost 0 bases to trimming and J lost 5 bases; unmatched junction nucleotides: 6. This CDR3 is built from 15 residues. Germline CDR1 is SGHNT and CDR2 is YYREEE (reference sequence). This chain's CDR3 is CASSLAWTGSYGYTF. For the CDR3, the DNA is TGTGCCAGCAGCTTGGCCTGGACAGGGTCTTATGGCTACACCTTC.

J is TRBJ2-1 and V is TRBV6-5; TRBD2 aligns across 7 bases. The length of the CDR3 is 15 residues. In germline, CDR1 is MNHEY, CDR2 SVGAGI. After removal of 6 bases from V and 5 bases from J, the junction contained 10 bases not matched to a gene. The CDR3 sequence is CASRLLAGDHNEQFF. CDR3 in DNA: TGTGCCAGCAGACTGCTGGCGGGGGACCACAATGAGCAGTTCTTC.

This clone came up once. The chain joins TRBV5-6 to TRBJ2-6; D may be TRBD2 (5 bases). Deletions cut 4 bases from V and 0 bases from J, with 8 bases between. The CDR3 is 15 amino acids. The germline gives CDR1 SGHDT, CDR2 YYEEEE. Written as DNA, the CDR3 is TGTGCCAGCAGCCCCGGGATCTCTGGGGCCAACGTCCTGACTTTC. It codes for CASSPGISGANVLTF.

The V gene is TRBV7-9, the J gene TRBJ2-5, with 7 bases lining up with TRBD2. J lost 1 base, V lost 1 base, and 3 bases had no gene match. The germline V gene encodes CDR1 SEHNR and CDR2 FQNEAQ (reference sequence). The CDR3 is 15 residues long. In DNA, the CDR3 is TGTGCCAGCAGCTTAGGGGCTAGCGGCCAAGAGACCCAGTACTTC. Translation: CASSLGASGQETQYF.

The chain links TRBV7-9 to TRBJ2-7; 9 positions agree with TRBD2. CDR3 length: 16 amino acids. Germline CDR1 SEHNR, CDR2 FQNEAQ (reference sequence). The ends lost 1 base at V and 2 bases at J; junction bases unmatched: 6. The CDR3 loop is CASSLGSAGGPYEQYF. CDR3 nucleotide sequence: TGTGCCAGCAGCTTAGGTTCTGCGGGGGGGCCCTACGAGCAGTACTTC.

DNA for the CDR3: TGTGCCAGCAGCCAAGGCCCACTCCAGCATTTT. The encoded protein is CASSQGPLQHF. The chain recombines TRBV3-1 (or the pseudogene TRBV3-2) with TRBJ1-5; no reliable D call. Germline CDR1 LGHDT, CDR2 YNNKEL (reference sequence). The CDR3 extends over 11 amino acids. V was pared by 1 base and J by 12 bases, with 7 bases between.

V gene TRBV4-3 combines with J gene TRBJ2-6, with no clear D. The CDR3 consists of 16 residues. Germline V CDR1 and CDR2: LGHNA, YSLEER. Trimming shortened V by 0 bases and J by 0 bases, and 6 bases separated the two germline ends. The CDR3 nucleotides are TGCGCCAGCAGCCAAGATATATTCTCTGGGGCCAACGTCCTGACTTTC. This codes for CASSQDIFSGANVLTF.

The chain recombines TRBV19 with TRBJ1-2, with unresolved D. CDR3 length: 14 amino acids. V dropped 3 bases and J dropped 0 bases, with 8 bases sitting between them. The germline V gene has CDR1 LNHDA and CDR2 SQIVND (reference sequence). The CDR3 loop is CASSIQRANYGYTF. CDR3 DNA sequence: TGTGCCAGTAGTATTCAGCGAGCTAACTATGGCTACACCTTC.

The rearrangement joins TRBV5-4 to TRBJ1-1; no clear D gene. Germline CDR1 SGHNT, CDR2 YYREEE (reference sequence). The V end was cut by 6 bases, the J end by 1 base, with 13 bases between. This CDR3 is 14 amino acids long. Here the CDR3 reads CASTDIEQNTEAFF. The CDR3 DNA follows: TGTGCCAGCACTGACATCGAGCAGAACACTGAAGCTTTCTTT.

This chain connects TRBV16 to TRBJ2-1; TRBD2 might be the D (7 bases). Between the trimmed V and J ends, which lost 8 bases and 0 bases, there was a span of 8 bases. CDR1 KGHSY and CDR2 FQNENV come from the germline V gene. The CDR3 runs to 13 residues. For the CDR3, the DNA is TGTGCCAGCGCGGGGGCCTCCTACAATGAGCAGTTCTTC. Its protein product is CASAGASYNEQFF.

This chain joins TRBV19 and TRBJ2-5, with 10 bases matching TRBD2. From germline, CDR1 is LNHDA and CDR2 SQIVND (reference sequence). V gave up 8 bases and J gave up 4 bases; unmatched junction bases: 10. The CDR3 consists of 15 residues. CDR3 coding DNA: TGTGCCAGTTCAATAGCGGGAGGCTTAGGAGAGACCCAGTACTTC. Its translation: CASSIAGGLGETQYF.

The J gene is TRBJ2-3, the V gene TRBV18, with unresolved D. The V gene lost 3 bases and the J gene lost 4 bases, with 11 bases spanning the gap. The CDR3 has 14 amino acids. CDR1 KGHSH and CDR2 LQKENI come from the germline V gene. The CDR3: CASSPPSGADTQYF. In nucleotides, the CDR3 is TGTGCCAGCTCACCCCCTTCCGGAGCAGATACGCAGTATTTT.

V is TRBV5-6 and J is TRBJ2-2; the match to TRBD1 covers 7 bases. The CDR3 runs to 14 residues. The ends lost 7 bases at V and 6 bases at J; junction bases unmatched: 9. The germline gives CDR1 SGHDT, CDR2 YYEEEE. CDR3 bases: TGTGCCAGCTCCGGGACAGCCTTCGCCGGGGAGCTGTTTTTT. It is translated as CASSGTAFAGELFF. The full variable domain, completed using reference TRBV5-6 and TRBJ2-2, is DAGVTQSPTHLIKTRGQQVTLRCSPKSGHDTVSWYQQALGQGPQFIFQYYEEEERQRGNFPDRFSGHQFPNYSSELNVNALLLGDSALYLCASSGTAFAGELFFGEGSRLTVL.

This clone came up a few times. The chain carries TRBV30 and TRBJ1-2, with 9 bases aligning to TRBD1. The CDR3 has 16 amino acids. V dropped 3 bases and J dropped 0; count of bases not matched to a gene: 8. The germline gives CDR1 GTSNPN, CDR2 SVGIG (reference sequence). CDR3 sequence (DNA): TGTGCCTGGAGCCGGGACAGGGTAGGCGCTAACTATGGCTACACCTTC. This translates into CAWSRDRVGANYGYTF.

The CDR3 DNA is TGTGCCAGCAGCTCCGGGACAGGCCTAATGAACACTGAAGCTTTCTTT. Protein: CASSSGTGLMNTEAFF. The chain carries TRBV7-2 and TRBJ1-1, with 8 bases matching TRBD1. The CDR3 runs to 16 residues. The trim removed 4 bases at V and 0 bases at J, leaving 7 bases unmatched. CDR1 and CDR2 from the germline V gene are SGHTA and FQGNSA. Together with reference TRBV7-2 and TRBJ1-1, the CDR3 gives the full variable domain: GAGVSQSPSNKVTEKGKDVELRCDPISGHTALYWYRQSLGQGLEFLIYFQGNSAPDKSGLPSDRFSAERTGGSVSTLTIQRTQQEDSAVYLCASSSGTGLMNTEAFFGQGTRLTVV.